This note documents a single TCR beta chain sequence. The source of the sample is a study of blood T cell repertoires in COVID-19. At the level of the study: The samples span acute and convalescent COVID-19 from the United States, Italy and Spain. PBMCs, B-cell-depleted T cells, or T cells were the source of the cDNA or gDNA that made up the material.

As processed by the authors: Reference gene primer amplification yielded estimated nucleated cell counts. The protocol was immunoSEQ multiplex PCR, while the TCRdb copy is restricted to in-frame clones and leaves out a portion. D and trimming come from the DNA, and the V and J calls and clone size come from that table. The repertoire consists of around 20,000 clones, with roughly 90% occurring once and the leading ten covering around 5.5%. The CDR3 spans 13 residues. Unmatched junction bases numbered 1, after V lost 5 bases and J lost 2 bases. The germline V gene has CDR1 KGHDR and CDR2 SFDVKD. The chain recombines TRBV24-1 with TRBJ1-2; 7 nucleotides agree with TRBD1. Input material: peripheral blood. The receptor was derived from a human donor in a cohort sampled during active COVID-19. The CDR3 spells CATSVGQNYGYTF. CDR3 nucleotides: TGTGCCACCAGTGTGGGACAGAACTATGGCTACACCTTC.